The 7 T cell receptor beta chains below were found in one sample sequenced in a study of Graves' ophthalmopathy and Graves' hyperthyroidism. From RNA, the CDR3 regions of TCR beta chains were amplified and sequenced. Investigators did first-round RT-PCR with HTBI primers, then second-round multiplex PCR. TCRdb re-called the multiplex PCR reads with MiXCR, one entry per CDR3 protein. Among some 250,000 distinct CDR3 sequences listed, around 42% were seen once. Sequenced sample: peripheral blood. Receptors were obtained from an adult man with Graves' ophthalmopathy.

The rearrangement links TRBV2 to TRBJ2-5; D is unresolved. V lost 6 bases and J lost 2, with 19 bases in between. The germline CDR1 and CDR2 sequences are SNHLY and FYNNEI. The CDR3 contains 16 residues. The CDR3 sequence is CASSLHQAGRQETQYF. The CDR3 DNA sequence: TGTGCCAGCAGCCTCCATCAGGCCGGCAGGCAAGAGACCCAGTACTTC.

This clonotype was counted a few times. The chain couples TRBV7-2 to TRBJ2-5; D call uncertain. This CDR3 region has 13 residues. Germline CDR1 and CDR2: SGHTA and FQGNSA. Trimming stripped 1 base from V and 4 bases from J, with 7 bases between. CDR3: CASSLVGPETQYF. The CDR3 DNA is TGTGCCAGCAGCTTAGTCGGCCCAGAGACCCAGTACTTC.

This clonotype was seen a few times. The chain carries TRBV29-1 and TRBJ2-3; 10 bases agree with TRBD2. The CDR3 runs 15 residues. Germline V gene data show CDR1 as SQVTM and CDR2 as ANQGSEA. V trimming: 7 bases; J trimming: 0 bases; junction bases outside the gene matches: 7. In DNA form, the CDR3 reads TGCAGCGCCCAACCGACTAGCGGGAGCACAGATACGCAGTATTTT. This encodes CSAQPTSGSTDTQYF.

This clonotype has just a few counts. The rearrangement uses TRBV7-3 and TRBJ1-1; D possibly corresponds to TRBD1 (6 bases). V was trimmed by 3 bases and J by 0 bases, leaving 8 bases between them. The CDR3 has 14 residues. CDR1 is SGHTA and CDR2 is FQGTGA in the germline V gene. CDR3 coding DNA: TGTGCCAGCAGCTTCACAGGGATGAACACTGAAGCTTTCTTT. As protein: CASSFTGMNTEAFF. The whole variable domain, filled in from reference TRBV7-3 and TRBJ1-1, reads GAGVSQTPSNKVTEKGKYVELRCDPISGHTALYWYRQSLGQGPEFLIYFQGTGAADDSGLPNDRFFAVRPEGSVSTLKIQRTERGDSAVYLCASSFTGMNTEAFFGQGTRLTVV.

This clonotype was counted only a few times. This rearrangement joins TRBV2 to TRBJ1-3; weak D call: TRBD1 (6 bases). The CDR3 spans 15 residues. Trimming took off 6 bases at V and 2 bases at J, with 14 bases between the two ends. The V gene's germline CDR1 is SNHLY and CDR2 FYNNEI. The CDR3 DNA is TGTGCCAGCAGCACCACAGGGTTCACTGGAAACACCATATATTTT. Protein sequence: CASSTTGFTGNTIYF.

This sequence joins TRBV5-8 and TRBJ1-3, with D possibly being TRBD1 (5 bases). The V and J ends lost 6 bases and 6 bases respectively, with 19 bases between them. The CDR3 length is 15 residues. Germline-derived CDR1 and CDR2 are SGHTS and YDEGEE. CDR3 amino acids: CASTTGESPENTIYF. CDR3 DNA sequence: TGTGCCAGCACCACAGGCGAGAGTCCGGAAAACACCATATATTTT.

This clonotype was found a few times. The genes are TRBV9 and TRBJ2-2; the D is unclear. CDR1 is SGDLS and CDR2 is YYNGEE in the germline V gene. V lost 1 base, J lost 1 base, and 5 bases lay in between. CDR3 length: 14 residues. In nucleotides, the CDR3 is TGTGCCAGCAGCGTATCACTGAACACCGGGGAGCTGTTTTTT. The encoded protein is CASSVSLNTGELFF.